What follows are 11 T cell receptor beta chains derived from one specimen sequenced in a study of technical replicates of blood from a handful of donors. Using immunoSEQ multiplex PCR, the repertoire was profiled, and TCRdb retains in-frame clones only, with some absent. The sample has 55,000 to 75,000 clones, over 85% seen once; the top ten hold approximately 0.4%. The specimen sequenced was T cells isolated from PBMCs. The receptor set was obtained from a human donor in good health.

CDR3 in amino acids: CASSLEVARTEAFF. CDR3 in DNA: TGCGCCAGCAGCTTGGAGGTAGCCCGCACTGAAGCTTTCTTT. V and J are TRBV5-1 and TRBJ1-1; D ambiguous. This CDR3 is built from 14 residues. CDR1 is SGHRS, CDR2 YFSETQ, per germline. Trimming left V 0 bases short and J 4 bases short, with 10 bases between.

V usage is TRBV4-1 and J usage is TRBJ2-7; D possibly corresponds to TRBD1 (6 bases). The CDR3 length is 15 residues. Trimming took 4 bases from V and 3 from J, leaving 16 bases between them. Germline V gene sequence: CDR1 MGHRA, CDR2 YSYEKL. The CDR3 nucleotides read TGCGCCAGCAGCCTAAGAGTGGGGGCCAGCTACGAGCAGTACTTC. Amino acids: CASSLRVGASYEQYF.

The CDR3 DNA follows: TGTGCCAGCAGCTTACAGGGCGCAGCTTTCTTT. Amino acid sequence: CASSLQGAAFF. The rearrangement joins TRBV7-9 to TRBJ1-1; perhaps TRBD1 as D (5 bases). This CDR3 comprises 11 residues. V was clipped by 2 bases and J by 10 bases, with 8 bases between them. Per germline, CDR1 SEHNR and CDR2 FQNEAQ (reference sequence).

The sample holds a few counts of this clone. The chain links TRBV14 to TRBJ1-1; tentatively, D is TRBD1 (5 bases). V was trimmed by 1 base and J by 1 base, leaving 10 bases between them. The length of the CDR3 is 15 residues. Germline assignment: CDR1 SGHDN and CDR2 FVKESK. Written as DNA, the CDR3 is TGTGCCAGCAGCCAAGGATGGGGCAGGAACACTGAAGCTTTCTTT. This gives the protein CASSQGWGRNTEAFF.

The J gene is TRBJ2-1, the V gene TRBV5-1; 10 bases line up with TRBD2. The CDR3 is made up of 16 amino acids. Germline-derived CDR1 and CDR2 are SGHRS and YFSETQ. With V trimmed by 4 bases and J by 10 bases, 14 bases remained unmatched. CDR3 protein: CASSPSLSGRAEEQFF. CDR3 nucleotides: TGCGCCAGCAGCCCCAGCCTAAGCGGGAGGGCCGAGGAGCAGTTCTTC.

This clone has a single count. The V gene is TRBV5-1, the J gene TRBJ2-7; 7 bases align to TRBD2. CDR1 and CDR2 from the germline V gene are SGHRS and YFSETQ. This CDR3 has 15 amino acids. Trimming removed 0 bases from V and 3 bases from J; junction bases left unmatched: 6. The CDR3 here is CASSLEPGGLYEQYF. Written as DNA, the CDR3 is TGCGCCAGCAGCTTGGAACCGGGAGGACTCTACGAGCAGTACTTC. The variable domain in full, with the rest retrieved from reference TRBV5-1 and TRBJ2-7, is KAGVTQTPRYLIKTRGQQVTLSCSPISGHRSVSWYQQTPGQGLQFLFEYFSETQRNKGNFPGRFSGRQFSNSRSEMNVSTLELGDSALYLCASSLEPGGLYEQYFGPGTRLTVT.

The chain carries TRBV27 and TRBJ2-2, with D possibly matching TRBD1 (6 bases). Trimming cost V 3 bases and J 7 bases, with 18 bases left between them. The CDR3 loop spans 16 amino acids. CDR1 and CDR2 from the germline V gene are MNHEY and SMNVEV (reference sequence). CDR3 bases: TGTGCCAGCAGTTTGATCTACAGGGTTAATATCGGGGAGCTGTTTTTT. As protein: CASSLIYRVNIGELFF.

V usage is TRBV7-9 and J usage is TRBJ2-6; D may be TRBD1 (6 bases). There are 18 residues in the CDR3. Germline V CDR1 and CDR2: SEHNR, FQNEAQ (reference sequence). V shed 3 bases and J shed 2 bases, with 17 bases lying between them. The CDR3 sequence is CASSFRQENWPGANVLTF. The CDR3 DNA reads TGTGCCAGCAGCTTTAGACAGGAAAACTGGCCTGGGGCCAACGTCCTGACTTTC.

This chain links TRBV4-2 with TRBJ1-4, with D perhaps matching TRBD1 (6 bases). Germline V gene sequence: CDR1 LGHNA, CDR2 YNFKEQ. V dropped 3 bases and J dropped 5 bases, with 13 bases sitting between them. The CDR3 sequence is 15 residues long. The CDR3 reads CASSQGAGPNEKLFF. The CDR3 DNA sequence: TGTGCCAGCAGCCAGGGGGCAGGGCCCAATGAAAAACTGTTTTTT.

This clone appeared once. This chain joins TRBV11-3 and TRBJ1-1, with 7 bases identical to TRBD1. J was trimmed by 4 bases and V by 2 bases; bases with no gene match: 10. The CDR3 runs 16 residues. Germline lookup yields CDR1 SGHNT and CDR2 YENEEA. DNA for the CDR3: TGTGCCAGCAGCTTACCTCTGGACAGGATGGGCACTGAAGCTTTCTTT. Translation gives CASSLPLDRMGTEAFF.

The DNA for the CDR3 is TGTGCCAGCAGCTTGGCCGGGACAGGGGTACAGCCCCAGCATTTT. Its protein product is CASSLAGTGVQPQHF. This rearrangement joins TRBV5-6 to TRBJ1-5, with 10 positions matching TRBD1. The CDR3 covers 15 residues. Germline CDR1 reads SGHDT; CDR2 reads YYEEEE. After removal of 0 bases from V and 7 bases from J, the junction contained 4 bases not matched to a gene.